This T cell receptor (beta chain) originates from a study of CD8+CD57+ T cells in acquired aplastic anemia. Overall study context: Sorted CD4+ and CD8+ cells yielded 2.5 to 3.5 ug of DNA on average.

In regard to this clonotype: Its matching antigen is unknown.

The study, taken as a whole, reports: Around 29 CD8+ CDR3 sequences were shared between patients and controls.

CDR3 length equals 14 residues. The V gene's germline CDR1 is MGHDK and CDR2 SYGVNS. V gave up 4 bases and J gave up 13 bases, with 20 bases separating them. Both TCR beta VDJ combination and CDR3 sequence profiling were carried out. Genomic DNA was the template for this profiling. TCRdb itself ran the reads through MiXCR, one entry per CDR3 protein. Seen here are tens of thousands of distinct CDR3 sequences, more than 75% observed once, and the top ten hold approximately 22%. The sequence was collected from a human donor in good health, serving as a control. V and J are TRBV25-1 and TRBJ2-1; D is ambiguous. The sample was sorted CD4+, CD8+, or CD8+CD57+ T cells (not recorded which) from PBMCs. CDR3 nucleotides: TGTGCCAGCAGTGCATCTGACGCGGTGATGTATCAGTTCTTC. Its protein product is CASSASDAVMYQFF.